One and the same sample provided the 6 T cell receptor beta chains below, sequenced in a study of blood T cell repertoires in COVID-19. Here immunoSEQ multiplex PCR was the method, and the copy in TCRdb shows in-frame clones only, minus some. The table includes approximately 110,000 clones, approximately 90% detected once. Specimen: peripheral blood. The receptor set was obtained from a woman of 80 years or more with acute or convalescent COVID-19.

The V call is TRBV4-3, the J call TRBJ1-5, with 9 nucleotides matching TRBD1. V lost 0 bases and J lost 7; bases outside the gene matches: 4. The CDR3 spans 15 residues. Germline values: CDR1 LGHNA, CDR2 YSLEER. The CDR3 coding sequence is TGCGCCAGCAGCCAAGAGAGAACAGGGGGCCAGCCCCAGCATTTT. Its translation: CASSQERTGGQPQHF.

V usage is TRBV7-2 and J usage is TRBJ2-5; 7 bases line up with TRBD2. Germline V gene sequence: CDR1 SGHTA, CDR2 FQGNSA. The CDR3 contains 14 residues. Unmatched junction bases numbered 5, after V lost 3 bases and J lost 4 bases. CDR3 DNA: TGTGCCAGCAGCTTCGGACTAGGAGGAGAGACCCAGTACTTC. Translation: CASSFGLGGETQYF.

CDR3 DNA: TGTGCCAGCAGTAACCGGGACAGATTCTATGGCTACACCTTC. This encodes CASSNRDRFYGYTF. The J gene is TRBJ1-2, the V gene TRBV28; 7 bases fit TRBD1. The CDR3 contains 14 residues. V lost 5 bases and J lost 4; bases outside the gene matches: 7. Germline CDR1 MDHEN, CDR2 SYDVKM.

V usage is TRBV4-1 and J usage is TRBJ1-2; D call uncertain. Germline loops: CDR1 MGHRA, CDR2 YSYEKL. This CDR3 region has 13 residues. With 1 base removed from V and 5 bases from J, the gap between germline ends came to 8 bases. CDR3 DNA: TGCGCCAGCAGCCAAGTTGGAGTATATGGCTACACCTTC. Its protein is CASSQVGVYGYTF.

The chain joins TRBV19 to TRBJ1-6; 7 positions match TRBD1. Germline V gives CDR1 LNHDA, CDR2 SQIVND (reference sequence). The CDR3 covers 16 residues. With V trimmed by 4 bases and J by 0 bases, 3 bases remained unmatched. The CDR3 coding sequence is TGTGCCAGTAGTACGACAGGGAACTCCTATAATTCACCCCTCCACTTT. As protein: CASSTTGNSYNSPLHF.

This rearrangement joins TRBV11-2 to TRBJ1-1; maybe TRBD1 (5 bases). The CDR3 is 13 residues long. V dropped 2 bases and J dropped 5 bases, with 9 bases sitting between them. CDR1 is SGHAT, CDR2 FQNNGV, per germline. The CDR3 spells CASSLYRTTEAFF. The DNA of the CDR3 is TGTGCCAGCAGCTTATACAGGACGACTGAAGCTTTCTTT.